This record concerns one T cell receptor (beta chain) sequence. The antigen is unknown. Profiling relied on immunoSEQ multiplex PCR, and the TCRdb table lists in-frame clones only, not all of them. The sample holds around 180,000 clones, 87% seen once. The V gene's germline CDR1 is KGHDR and CDR2 SFDVKD. CDR3 size: 15 residues. V was trimmed by 4 bases and J by 6 bases, leaving 12 bases between them. The source of the sample is a study of T cell responses to AZD1222 COVID-19 vaccine. Study-level points and caveats: The study reported that nearly half of spike-specific TCRs target unmutated variant regions. Repertoire sampling occurred only after the peak T cell response. Possibly, clonal diversity was underestimated; donors were largely white British and included more females. Dominant at 160-218 and 743-854, vaccine-associated CD4 TCRs also spanned spike.

The rearrangement uses TRBV24-1 and TRBJ1-6; D possibly corresponds to TRBD1 (5 bases). Sample: peripheral blood, taken on day 0 of AZD1222 vaccination. This TCR derives from an adult in good health. The CDR3 sequence is CATSELPDSNSPLHF. CDR3 bases: TGTGCCACCAGTGAGCTACCCGACAGTAATTCACCCCTCCACTTT.